This T cell receptor (beta chain) is from a study of early T cells in non-severe SARS-CoV-2 infection. Background on the study: Sequencing used unsorted whole-blood bulk RNA, so chains lack pairing.

The sample holds a few counts of this clonotype. Each single cDNA molecule received a unique molecular identifier. From the 5' RACE reads, TCRdb called clonotypes with MiXCR, one entry per CDR3 protein. The data show some 60,000 distinct CDR3 sequences, around 12% seen once. The germline CDR1 and CDR2 sequences are SNHLY and FYNNEI. This CDR3 comprises 14 residues. V lost 7 bases and J lost 6; bases outside the gene matches: 10. Sequencing used whole blood, obtained at baseline. This rearrangement joins TRBV2 to TRBJ2-5; TRBD1 matches at 8 bases. The sequence derives from an adult who was a healthcare worker with PCR-confirmed SARS-CoV-2 infection or an uninfected control (not recorded which). The CDR3 spells CASTMRQGAQTQYF. The CDR3 bases are TGTGCCAGCACCATGCGTCAGGGGGCTCAGACCCAGTACTTC. Looking up the rest from reference TRBV2 and TRBJ2-5 gives the full variable domain: EPEVTQTPSHQVTQMGQEVILRCVPISNHLYFYWYRQILGQKVEFLVSFYNNEISEKSEIFDDQFSVERPDGSNFTLKIRSTKLEDSAMYFCASTMRQGAQTQYFGPGTRLLVL.